Listed below are T cell receptor beta chains from one sample, sequenced in a study of technical replicates of blood from a few donors. The repertoire was sequenced with immunoSEQ multiplex PCR; TCRdb's copy has only in-frame clones and lacks some. Among 67,000 or so clones listed, roughly 95% were seen once. The material sequenced was T cells isolated from PBMCs. These receptors were obtained from a human donor in good health. The CDR3 runs from the conserved cysteine through the conserved F or W. Fields, in order: D gene, V gene, clone size, J gene, CDR3 length, CDR3 DNA, CDR3 protein. A D gene is named only where the DNA matches it firmly. Expanded clones are given a class, and other clones once, few, many or no size at all.

>-|TRBV7-9|-|TRBJ1-1|13
TGTGCCAGCAGCTGGGGGCCGGTACCTGAAGCTTTCTTT
CASSWGPVPEAFF
>-|TRBV9|-|TRBJ2-1|16
TGTGCCAGCAGCGTAGAACAGGACCCATCCTACAATGAGCAGTTCTTC
CASSVEQDPSYNEQFF
>-|TRBV7-9|-|TRBJ2-1|17
TGTGCCAGCAGCTCGGGAGGGGGCAGCGGGGCTTACAATGAGCAGTTCTTC
CASSSGGGSGAYNEQFF
>TRBD2|TRBV5-4|-|TRBJ2-5|19
TGTGCCAGCAGCTTGGATGGTGGGACGGGGGGACCATACCAAGAGACCCAGTACTTC
CASSLDGGTGGPYQETQYF
>-|TRBV7-6|-|TRBJ1-5|13
TGTGCCAGCAGCTTAGCCCCCCGGGAGCCCCAGCATTTT
CASSLAPREPQHF
>-|TRBV10-3|once|TRBJ2-6|17
TGTGCCATCAGTGAGTCGTGGTTGGCTGCTGGGGCCAACGTCCTGACTTTC
CAISESWLAAGANVLTF
>-|TRBV5-4|-|TRBJ2-3|15
TGTGCCAGCAGTCCCTTAGGGGAGGGCACAGATACGCAGTATTTT
CASSPLGEGTDTQYF
>-|TRBV6-1|-|TRBJ2-7|14
TGTGCCAGCAGTTGGGGGGACAGCTCCTACGAGCAGTACTTC
CASSWGDSSYEQYF
>-|TRBV18|-|TRBJ1-5|16
TGTGCCAGCTCACCCAGCCGGGGACGGGGGGATCAGCCCCAGCATTTT
CASSPSRGRGDQPQHF
>-|TRBV29-1|-|TRBJ1-1|15
TGCAGCTCACCCAAAGACAGGAGAATGAACACTGAAGCTTTCTTT
CSSPKDRRMNTEAFF
>TRBD2|TRBV6-1|-|TRBJ2-1|16
TGTGCCAGCAGTGAATTGGGGACTAGCGGGACTAATGAGCAGTTCTTC
CASSELGTSGTNEQFF
>TRBD2|TRBV10-3|-|TRBJ2-5|13
TGTGCCGTCGGGACTAGTGGGGGAGAGACCCAGTACTTC
CAVGTSGGETQYF
>-|TRBV2|-|TRBJ2-7|15
TGTGCCAGCAGTGAGGGGTCAGGGTGGACCTACGAGCAGTACTTC
CASSEGSGWTYEQYF
>-|TRBV2|once|TRBJ1-2|11
TGTGCCAGCGGGGGGAACTATGGCTACACCTTC
CASGGNYGYTF
>-|TRBV21-1|once|TRBJ2-3|16
TGTGCCAGCAGCAAAGGGGGACAGGGGATAACAGATACGCAGTATTTT
CASSKGGQGITDTQYF
>-|TRBV14|-|TRBJ2-5|14
TGTGCCAGCAGCCCTATCTCCACGGAAGAGACCCAGTACTTC
CASSPISTEETQYF
>-|TRBV14|-|TRBJ2-1|15
TGTGCCAGCAGCCAAGATATCGGGACTCCCAATGAGCAGTTCTTC
CASSQDIGTPNEQFF
>-|TRBV18|-|TRBJ2-5|16
TGTGCCAGCTCCCGCGGCGAAGGCGGAGTACAAGAGACCCAGTACTTC
CASSRGEGGVQETQYF
>-|TRBV6-5|-|TRBJ1-1|13
TGTGCCAGCAGCTCAGGGCTGGGGACTGAAGCTTTCTTT
CASSSGLGTEAFF
>TRBD1|TRBV6-5|-|TRBJ1-4|16
TGTGCCAGCAGTTACTCGGCCGGGACAGGGGGTGAAAAACTGTTTTTT
CASSYSAGTGGEKLFF
>-|TRBV9|-|TRBJ2-7|13
TGTGCCAGCAGCCTCTCACCGGGGGACGAGCAGTACTTC
CASSLSPGDEQYF
>-|TRBV11-3|-|TRBJ2-7|13
TGTGCCAGCAGCCCCCGGGACAACTACGAGCAGTACTTC
CASSPRDNYEQYF
>-|TRBV27|-|TRBJ2-7|16
TGTGCCAGCAGTTCATCGGCGGGGCCGTCTGGTTACGAGCAGTACTTC
CASSSSAGPSGYEQYF
>TRBD2|TRBV15|-|TRBJ2-5|18
TGTGCCACCAGCAGAGATCTTTGGACTAGCGGGGTGCAAGAGACCCAGTACTTC
CATSRDLWTSGVQETQYF
>-|TRBV5-4|-|TRBJ1-1|15
TGTGCCAGCAGCTTGGATGCAGGAATTAACACTGAAGCTTTCTTT
CASSLDAGINTEAFF
>-|TRBV28|few|TRBJ2-5|13
TGTGCCAGCAGGTTAACTAGTACGGAGACCCAGTACTTC
CASRLTSTETQYF
>TRBD2|TRBV28|-|TRBJ2-7|13
TGTGCCAGCACGGCTAGCGGGCGCTACGAGCAGTACTTC
CASTASGRYEQYF
>-|TRBV6-1|-|TRBJ1-5|15
TGTGCCAGCAGTGATATTCCCCTTGGAGACCAGCCCCAGCATTTT
CASSDIPLGDQPQHF
>TRBD1|TRBV18|-|TRBJ1-5|15
TGTGCCAGCTCGGATGGACAGGGGAGACTGCAGCCCCAGCATTTT
CASSDGQGRLQPQHF
>-|TRBV5-1|-|TRBJ1-4|14
TGCGCCAGCAGCTTCAGGGATTTAAATGAAAAACTGTTTTTT
CASSFRDLNEKLFF
>TRBD2|TRBV7-9|-|TRBJ2-1|13
TGTGCCAGCAGCTTAGAGGGGAGGGATGAGCAGTTCTTC
CASSLEGRDEQFF
>-|TRBV6-4|-|TRBJ2-1|15
TGTGCCAGCAGTGACTCTAGCGGTACCGGCAATGAGCAGTTCTTC
CASSDSSGTGNEQFF
>-|TRBV18|few|TRBJ1-4|14
TGTGCCAGCTCACCACCGAGAGCAGGTGAAAAACTGTTTTTT
CASSPPRAGEKLFF
>TRBD1|TRBV15|-|TRBJ2-2|16
TGTGCCACCAGCCGGTCCGGGACAGGGATCACCGGGGAGCTGTTTTTT
CATSRSGTGITGELFF
>-|TRBV6-5|-|TRBJ2-5|14
TGTGCCAGCAGTGAGGGACTGTACCAAGAGACCCAGTACTTC
CASSEGLYQETQYF
>TRBD1|TRBV5-1|-|TRBJ1-1|15
TGCGCCAGCAGCTTGCAGACAGGGATGAACACTGAAGCTTTCTTT
CASSLQTGMNTEAFF
>TRBD1|TRBV5-1|-|TRBJ2-4|14
TGCGCCAGCAGCTTGGGGACAGGGGAAAACATTCAGTACTTC
CASSLGTGENIQYF
>TRBD2|TRBV6-1|-|TRBJ2-7|14
TGTGCCAGCAGTACCAGCGGGGTCACCTACGAGCAGTACTTC
CASSTSGVTYEQYF
>-|TRBV9|-|TRBJ2-2|12
TGTGCCAGCAGCGTAGGTATCGGGGAGCTGTTTTTT
CASSVGIGELFF
>TRBD2|TRBV5-4|-|TRBJ2-3|17
TGTGCCAGCAGCGTCGGACTAGCGGGGGGGTTGGGAAATACGCAGTATTTT
CASSVGLAGGLGNTQYF
>-|TRBV29-1|-|TRBJ1-1|16
TGCAGCACTAAGGGAGTACCCTATCTCATGAACACTGAAGCTTTCTTT
CSTKGVPYLMNTEAFF
>-|TRBV28|-|TRBJ1-1|13
TGTGCCAGCAGCCGCCCAGGGTTTGCGGAAGCTTTCTTT
CASSRPGFAEAFF
>TRBD2|TRBV13|-|TRBJ2-3|17
TGTGCCAGCAGCCCCGGAGGTAGCGGGAGGCCCGGGGATACGCAGTATTTT
CASSPGGSGRPGDTQYF
>TRBD1|TRBV29-1|-|TRBJ1-2|15
TGCAGCGTTGAAGGGGGAGACAGGGCCAACTATGGCTACACCTTC
CSVEGGDRANYGYTF